One sample yielded the 31 T cell receptor beta chains listed below, sequenced in a study of blood T cell repertoires in COVID-19. Libraries were prepared by immunoSEQ multiplex PCR; TCRdb keeps only in-frame clonotypes and omits some of them. The sample shows approximately 80,000 clones, roughly 85% of them seen only once. Specimen: peripheral blood. These receptors were obtained from a man aged 50-59 years with COVID-19, enrolled during active disease.

The CDR3 nucleotides are TGTGCCAGCAGCTCCCGGTACGAGCAGTACTTC. It yields the protein CASSSRYEQYF. J is TRBJ2-7 and V is TRBV5-6; D ambiguous. Germline CDR1 is SGHDT and CDR2 is YYEEEE. The CDR3 runs 11 residues. V was pared by 3 bases and J by 4 bases, with 5 bases between.

This chain links TRBV5-1 with TRBJ2-7; 11 bases line up with TRBD2. CDR3 length: 15 residues. The V segment lost 4 bases and the J segment 2 bases; nucleotides outside the gene matches: 5. The V gene's germline CDR1 is SGHRS and CDR2 YFSETQ. The CDR3 protein is CASSSGTSGTYEQYF. The CDR3 region has the DNA TGCGCCAGCAGCAGCGGGACTAGCGGCACCTACGAGCAGTACTTC.

CDR3 region: CASSPDTSSGNTIYF. CDR3 bases: TGCGCCAGCAGCCCGGACACAAGCTCTGGAAACACCATATATTTT. V gene TRBV5-1 combines with J gene TRBJ1-3, with D perhaps TRBD1 (5 bases). The ends were cut back, 4 bases at V and 0 bases at J, with 11 bases in the middle. The CDR3 covers 15 residues. Per the germline V gene, CDR1 is SGHRS and CDR2 is YFSETQ.

J is TRBJ1-1 and V is TRBV9; TRBD1 might be the D (5 bases). V was trimmed by 5 bases and J by 6 bases, leaving 14 bases between them. Germline V gene lookup returns CDR1 SGDLS and CDR2 YYNGEE. CDR3 length: 13 residues. The CDR3 DNA sequence: TGTGCCAGCAGTCCTACAGGCTTATCTGAAGCTTTCTTT. Encoded protein: CASSPTGLSEAFF.

The CDR3 region is CASSTYRDPAGDSPLHF. The CDR3 DNA follows: TGTGCCAGCAGCACCTACCGGGACCCCGCGGGGGATTCACCCCTCCACTTT. This chain uses TRBV9 with TRBJ1-6, with D tentatively TRBD1 (5 bases). There are 17 residues in the CDR3. Germline V CDR1 and CDR2: SGDLS, YYNGEE. Trimming removed 4 bases at V and 8 bases at J, with 22 bases between.

V and J are TRBV28 and TRBJ2-7; D possibly corresponds to TRBD1 (5 bases). Trimming took off 4 bases at V and 0 bases at J, with 16 bases between the two ends. The V gene's germline CDR1 is MDHEN and CDR2 SYDVKM. The CDR3 has 16 residues. CDR3 residues: CASSSITGDDSYEQYF. The CDR3 DNA is TGTGCCAGCAGTTCCATAACAGGTGATGACTCCTACGAGCAGTACTTC. Based on the CDR3 plus reference TRBV28 and TRBJ2-7, the full variable domain is DVKVTQSSRYLVKRTGEKVFLECVQDMDHENMFWYRQDPGLGLRLIYFSYDVKMKEKGDIPEGYSVSREKKERFSLILESASTNQTSMYLCASSSITGDDSYEQYFGPGTRLTVT.

The V gene is TRBV11-2, the J gene TRBJ2-1; TRBD1 might be the D (6 bases). Trimming stripped 3 bases from V and 4 bases from J, with 13 bases between. Germline CDR1 SGHAT, CDR2 FQNNGV. The CDR3 sequence is 15 residues long. The CDR3 DNA follows: TGTGCCAGCAGCTTTACCCCGGACAGATACAATGAGCAGTTCTTC. Residues: CASSFTPDRYNEQFF.

CDR3 sequence: CATRREEKLFF. The DNA for the CDR3 is TGTGCCACCCGACGGGAGGAAAAACTGTTTTTT. The genes are TRBV19 and TRBJ1-4; D unclear. The germline gives CDR1 LNHDA, CDR2 SQIVND (reference sequence). The length of the CDR3 is 11 residues. Trimming cost V 10 bases and J 8 bases, with 11 bases left between them.

The rearrangement uses TRBV20-1 and TRBJ1-1; TRBD1 matches 7 bases. CDR1 DFQATT and CDR2 SNEGSKA come from the germline V gene (reference sequence). Losses at the gene ends were 3 bases for V and 4 bases for J; bases not matched to a gene: 2. CDR3 length: 12 residues. In DNA, the CDR3 is TGCAGTGCTAGTTCAGGGGGCACTGAAGCTTTCTTT. It specifies CSASSGGTEAFF.

This clone has only one observation. V gene TRBV6-5 combines with J gene TRBJ1-6, with 8 bases fitting TRBD1. Germline V lookup: CDR1 MNHEY, CDR2 SVGAGI. The CDR3 has 14 amino acids. The V gene end was trimmed by 6 bases and the J gene end by 9 bases; junction bases not matched to a gene: 7. The CDR3 here is CASSRGQGGSPLHF. CDR3 in DNA: TGTGCCAGCAGCCGCGGACAGGGTGGTTCACCCCTCCACTTT.

This clone was seen once. The chain carries TRBV7-3 and TRBJ1-1, with D possibly being TRBD1 (6 bases). Deletions cut 2 bases from V and 4 bases from J, with 8 bases between. The CDR3 has 13 residues. The germline CDR1 and CDR2 sequences are SGHTA and FQGTGA. CDR3 DNA sequence: TGTGCCAGCAGCTTATGGACAGCCACTGAAGCTTTCTTT. This codes for CASSLWTATEAFF.

The rearrangement joins TRBV19 to TRBJ1-1; 7 nucleotides agree with TRBD1. The V gene's germline CDR1 is LNHDA and CDR2 SQIVND (reference sequence). The CDR3 spans 14 residues. V trimming: 5 bases; J trimming: 4 bases; junction bases outside the gene matches: 7. The CDR3 coding sequence is TGTGCCAGTAGTTTAGGGGGCGTGGGCACTGAAGCTTTCTTT. Amino acids: CASSLGGVGTEAFF.

The chain has TRBV30 and TRBJ1-4, with unresolved D. The CDR3 runs 16 residues. With 4 bases removed from V and 0 bases from J, the gap between germline ends came to 15 bases. Germline assignment: CDR1 GTSNPN and CDR2 SVGIG (reference sequence). In nucleotides, the CDR3 is TGTGCCTGGACTCCTCAGGAAAGTGCAACTAATGAAAAACTGTTTTTT. It specifies CAWTPQESATNEKLFF.

This sequence joins TRBV2 and TRBJ2-3; 8 bases are shared with TRBD1. The CDR3 consists of 16 residues. After removal of 6 bases from V and 3 bases from J, the junction contained 11 bases not matched to a gene. Germline loops: CDR1 SNHLY, CDR2 FYNNEI. This CDR3 reads CASRKGQGAGTDTQYF. In DNA, the CDR3 is TGTGCCAGCAGGAAGGGGCAGGGGGCCGGGACAGATACGCAGTATTTT.

The rearrangement uses TRBV4-1 and TRBJ1-5, with unresolved D. The CDR3 spans 15 residues. Trimming removed 4 bases from V and 0 bases from J, with 10 bases in between. The germline V gene encodes CDR1 MGHRA and CDR2 YSYEKL. The CDR3 sequence: CASSPLPVSNQPQHF. The CDR3 DNA is TGCGCCAGCAGCCCCCTCCCGGTTAGCAATCAGCCCCAGCATTTT.

This CDR3 is CASTRREGQLGETQYF. In nucleotides, the CDR3 is TGTGCCAGCACGAGGCGGGAGGGCCAATTAGGGGAGACCCAGTACTTC. The chain links TRBV11-2 to TRBJ2-5; 9 bases agree with TRBD2. This CDR3 comprises 16 residues. The junction had 14 bases not matched to a gene; V was cut back by 7 bases and J by 5 bases. Germline V lookup: CDR1 SGHAT, CDR2 FQNNGV. The variable domain in full, completed from reference TRBV11-2 and TRBJ2-5, reads EAGVAQSPRYKIIEKRQSVAFWCNPISGHATLYWYQQILGQGPKLLIQFQNNGVVDDSQLPKDRFSAERLKGVDSTLKIQPAKLEDSAVYLCASTRREGQLGETQYFGPGTRLLVL.

V and J are TRBV6-1 and TRBJ1-6, with 10 bases matching TRBD1. This CDR3 has 17 amino acids. Germline V gene lookup returns CDR1 MNHNS and CDR2 SASEGT. V shed 3 bases and J 7 bases; nucleotides not matched to a gene: 9. The CDR3 bases are TGTGCCAGCAGTGATTGGCCGACAGGGGGCCCGAATTCACCCCTCCACTTT. Residues: CASSDWPTGGPNSPLHF.

The chain carries TRBV14 and TRBJ2-7, with D perhaps TRBD2 (6 bases). The germline V gene has CDR1 SGHDN and CDR2 FVKESK. The CDR3 sequence is 16 residues long. Trimming removed 0 bases at V and 2 bases at J, with 14 bases between. CDR3 loop: CASSQERLAITYEQYF. The CDR3 DNA is TGTGCCAGCAGCCAAGAGCGCCTAGCGATTACCTACGAGCAGTACTTC.

The chain links TRBV29-1 to TRBJ1-1; 10 bases fit TRBD1. V shed 5 bases and J 4 bases; nucleotides not matched to a gene: 7. The V gene's germline CDR1 is SQVTM and CDR2 ANQGSEA. There are 14 residues in the CDR3. CDR3 nucleotides: TGCAGCGTTTCCCGGACAGGGGGGGCCACTGAAGCTTTCTTT. Translated, it gives CSVSRTGGATEAFF. Looking up the rest from reference TRBV29-1 and TRBJ1-1 gives the full variable domain: SAVISQKPSRDICQRGTSLTIQCQVDSQVTMMFWYRQQPGQSLTLIATANQGSEATYESGFVIDKFPISRPNLTFSTLTVSNMSPEDSSIYLCSVSRTGGATEAFFGQGTRLTVV.

This sequence joins TRBV4-3 and TRBJ2-5, with a possible D match to TRBD1 (5 bases). V lost 1 base and J lost 4, with 16 bases in between. The germline V gene has CDR1 LGHNA and CDR2 YSLEER. The CDR3 length is 16 residues. The CDR3 bases are TGCGCCAGCAGCCAAGTTTCACAGGCCCCCAGAGAGACCCAGTACTTC. It yields the protein CASSQVSQAPRETQYF.

This clone has just one count. This chain uses TRBV15 with TRBJ1-4; D gene ambiguous. Per germline, CDR1 LNHNV and CDR2 YYDKDF (reference sequence). CDR3 length: 15 residues. V was clipped by 0 bases and J by 2 bases, with 7 bases between them. The DNA for the CDR3 is TGTGCCACCAGCAGAGATAGAGGTACTAATGAAAAACTGTTTTTT. This sequence encodes CATSRDRGTNEKLFF.

This rearrangement joins TRBV30 to TRBJ1-2; D is perhaps TRBD1 (5 bases). V lost 2 bases, J lost 8 bases, and 9 bases lay in between. The CDR3 is made up of 11 amino acids. Per germline, CDR1 GTSNPN and CDR2 SVGIG (reference sequence). CDR3 DNA sequence: TGTGCCTGGAGTAAGGGGCCCGGCTACACCTTC. Encoded protein: CAWSKGPGYTF.

V is TRBV19 and J is TRBJ1-6; 11 bases line up with TRBD1. Germline assignment: CDR1 LNHDA and CDR2 SQIVND (reference sequence). V was clipped by 8 bases and J by 6 bases; unmatched bases: 3. The CDR3 is 14 residues long. The CDR3 here is CASSGTGGNSPLHF. The CDR3 DNA reads TGTGCCAGTTCCGGGACAGGGGGTAATTCACCCCTCCACTTT.

This clone was recorded only once. The chain recombines TRBV9 with TRBJ2-3; weak D call: TRBD2 (5 bases). Germline lookup yields CDR1 SGDLS and CDR2 YYNGEE. The germline V and J ends were trimmed by 2 bases and 4 bases, with 11 bases remaining between them. This CDR3 comprises 14 residues. This CDR3 reads CASSVRLPSDTQYF. CDR3 nucleotide sequence: TGTGCCAGCAGCGTCCGACTACCATCAGATACGCAGTATTTT.

This clone was observed a few times. The chain has TRBV6-4 and TRBJ2-3; the match to TRBD2 covers 14 bases. This CDR3 is built from 14 residues. Germline values: CDR1 MRHNA, CDR2 SNTAGT. J lost 6 bases, V lost 4 bases, and 0 bases had no gene match. The CDR3 DNA sequence: TGTGCCAGCAGTGGACTAGCGGGAGGGGATACGCAGTATTTT. It codes for CASSGLAGGDTQYF.

The chain has TRBV10-1 and TRBJ2-7, with 8 nucleotides matching TRBD2. This CDR3 comprises 17 residues. The germline V gene has CDR1 WNHNN and CDR2 SYGVQD (reference sequence). The ends lost 4 bases at V and 5 bases at J; junction bases unmatched: 16. DNA for the CDR3: TGCGCCAGCAGTGGAGCCCAGGGACTAGGGCGGCTCGACGAGCAGTACTTC. This translates into CASSGAQGLGRLDEQYF.

The chain uses TRBV14 and TRBJ2-1; TRBD1 matches 10 bases. The CDR3 is made up of 17 amino acids. With V trimmed by 3 bases and J by 4 bases, 9 bases remained unmatched. Germline V CDR1 and CDR2: SGHDN, FVKESK. The CDR3 DNA reads as TGTGCCAGCAGCCAGTCCATGGGGACAGGGGCGTACAATGAGCAGTTCTTC. Translation: CASSQSMGTGAYNEQFF.

The gene calls are TRBV5-1 and TRBJ2-5; the match to TRBD2 covers 10 bases. CDR1 SGHRS and CDR2 YFSETQ come from the germline V gene. The CDR3 covers 15 residues. The V segment lost 4 bases and the J segment 4 bases; nucleotides outside the gene matches: 7. The CDR3 reads CASSALAGVGETQYF. For the CDR3, the DNA is TGCGCCAGCAGCGCCCTAGCGGGAGTAGGAGAGACCCAGTACTTC.

The chain recombines TRBV19 with TRBJ2-1; 16 bases line up with TRBD2. Germline V gene data show CDR1 as LNHDA and CDR2 as SQIVND (reference sequence). V shed 6 bases, J shed 7 bases, and the junction held 9 bases outside the gene matches. The CDR3 spans 17 residues. CDR3 sequence: CASRNTGTSGRGNEQFF. The CDR3, as DNA: TGTGCCAGTAGGAACACCGGGACTAGCGGGAGGGGTAATGAGCAGTTCTTC.

A single count supports this clone. V gene TRBV3-1 (or the pseudogene TRBV3-2) combines with J gene TRBJ2-7; D gene ambiguous. The V end lost 1 base, the J end lost 7 bases, and 11 bases lay between the germline ends. Germline lookup yields CDR1 LGHDT and CDR2 YNNKEL (reference sequence). CDR3 length: 13 residues. CDR3 DNA: TGTGCCAGCAGCCAAGTATACGCCGGGGAGCAGTACTTC. This gives the protein CASSQVYAGEQYF.

This rearrangement joins TRBV28 to TRBJ1-6, with no clear D. V lost 10 bases to trimming and J lost 7 bases, with 8 bases between them. Germline values: CDR1 MDHEN, CDR2 SYDVKM. The CDR3 loop spans 11 amino acids. The DNA for the CDR3 is TGTGCCACCGGAGGAAATTCACCCCTCCACTTT. Its protein is CATGGNSPLHF.